The 12 T cell receptor beta chains presented below share a single source sample, sequenced in a study of blood T cell repertoires in COVID-19. Profiling relied on immunoSEQ multiplex PCR, and the TCRdb table lists in-frame clones only, not all of them. The data hold some 110,000 clones, with about 85% observed a single time. Sequenced: peripheral blood. Receptors were obtained from a middle-aged man with acute or convalescent COVID-19.

The chain couples TRBV13 to TRBJ1-2; no reliable D call. The V end lost 2 bases, the J end lost 10 bases, and 17 bases lay between the germline ends. The CDR3 is 14 amino acids. CDR1 PRHDT and CDR2 FYEKMQ come from the germline V gene (reference sequence). CDR3 coding DNA: TGTGCCAGCAGCTTACCCCCGACATTCAGATCCTACACCTTC. Translating gives CASSLPPTFRSYTF.

This chain connects TRBV6-5 to TRBJ2-7; 7 bases are a match to TRBD1. CDR3 length equals 16 residues. The J segment lost 9 bases and the V segment lost 0 bases, leaving 14 bases of the junction unmatched. CDR1 is MNHEY and CDR2 is SVGAGI in the germline V gene. CDR3 protein: CASSYSGGRFFLGQYF. The CDR3 region has the DNA TGTGCCAGCAGTTACTCAGGGGGCAGGTTTTTCCTGGGGCAGTACTTC.

The chain uses TRBV10-3 and TRBJ1-5; perhaps TRBD1 as D (5 bases). The CDR3 totals 14 residues. The V gene lost 3 bases and the J gene lost 1 base, with 7 bases spanning the gap. Germline V gene sequence: CDR1 ENHRY, CDR2 SYGVKD. The CDR3 nucleotides read TGTGCCATCAGTGACGGGGGGAGCAATCAGCCCCAGCATTTT. Its translation: CAISDGGSNQPQHF.

The gene calls are TRBV7-3 and TRBJ2-1; D might be TRBD1 (5 bases). Germline assignment: CDR1 SGHTA and CDR2 FQGTGA. This CDR3 contains 15 residues. Trimming left V 3 bases short and J 4 bases short, with 13 bases between. This CDR3 is CASSFEGVGYNEQFF. CDR3 sequence (DNA): TGTGCCAGCAGCTTCGAAGGGGTGGGGTACAATGAGCAGTTCTTC.

The rearrangement links TRBV18 to TRBJ1-4; 9 bases map to TRBD1. Losses at the gene ends were 3 bases for V and 11 bases for J; bases not matched to a gene: 10. The germline V gene has CDR1 KGHSH and CDR2 LQKENI. This CDR3 spans 15 amino acids. The CDR3 sequence: CASSPTGQGYEKLFF. The CDR3 nucleotides are TGTGCCAGCTCACCTACGGGACAGGGCTACGAGAAACTGTTTTTT.

The chain is built from TRBV24-1 and TRBJ2-3; TRBD1 matches 9 bases. CDR1 KGHDR and CDR2 SFDVKD come from the germline V gene. The CDR3 contains 17 residues. The junction had 7 bases not matched to a gene; V was cut back by 4 bases and J by 0 bases. The CDR3 sequence: CATSEPPGQGSTDTQYF. CDR3 coding DNA: TGTGCCACCAGTGAGCCCCCGGGACAGGGAAGCACAGATACGCAGTATTTT.

J is TRBJ1-5 and V is TRBV11-2; D perhaps matches TRBD1 (6 bases). This CDR3 comprises 15 residues. V was clipped by 0 bases and J by 0 bases, with 6 bases between them. The germline CDR1 and CDR2 sequences are SGHAT and FQNNGV. CDR3 coding DNA: TGTGCCAGCAGCTTAGAACAGGGTAGCAATCAGCCCCAGCATTTT. It is translated as CASSLEQGSNQPQHF.

CDR3 DNA: TGTGCCAGCAGCCCCGGACAAGATGATAATTCACCCCTCCACTTT. Translated, it gives CASSPGQDDNSPLHF. The chain combines TRBV28 with TRBJ1-6; D might be TRBD1 (5 bases). Trimming pared 6 bases from V and 5 bases from J, leaving 14 bases between. The CDR3 has 15 amino acids. Looked up from germline, CDR1 is MDHEN and CDR2 is SYDVKM.

The chain combines TRBV6-5 with TRBJ2-3, with D tentatively TRBD2 (5 bases). The germline V gene encodes CDR1 MNHEY and CDR2 SVGAGI. Trimming pared 2 bases from V and 3 bases from J, leaving 12 bases between. The CDR3 is made up of 15 amino acids. The CDR3 nucleotides read TGTGCCAGCAGTTACGCCAGAGGGTTGACAGATACGCAGTATTTT. It encodes CASSYARGLTDTQYF.

The chain couples TRBV12-5 to TRBJ2-1; the match to TRBD2 covers 10 bases. The germline CDR1 and CDR2 sequences are LGHNT and FRNRAP. This CDR3 spans 15 amino acids. The V gene end was trimmed by 2 bases and the J gene end by 6 bases; junction bases not matched to a gene: 4. CDR3 coding DNA: TGTGCTAGTGGTTTGAGCGGGACTAGCGTCAATGAGCAGTTCTTC. Translation: CASGLSGTSVNEQFF.

This chain uses TRBV27 with TRBJ2-1; D is perhaps TRBD2 (5 bases). The CDR3 runs 14 residues. The germline gives CDR1 MNHEY, CDR2 SMNVEV (reference sequence). V lost 7 bases and J lost 0, with 10 bases in between. The CDR3 protein is CASIPGSSYNEQFF. The CDR3 DNA reads as TGTGCCAGCATTCCGGGGAGCTCCTACAATGAGCAGTTCTTC.

This clone was recorded only once. The chain has TRBV5-1 and TRBJ2-2, with a possible D match to TRBD2 (5 bases). The germline CDR1 and CDR2 sequences are SGHRS and YFSETQ. The CDR3 extends over 16 amino acids. Trimming removed 4 bases from V and 5 bases from J, with 18 bases in between. Written as DNA, the CDR3 is TGCGCCAGCAGCCGGTCTAGCTCCATATCTACCGGGGAGCTGTTTTTT. Translation gives CASSRSSSISTGELFF.